Sequencing of this T cell receptor (beta chain) was carried out in a study of blood T cell repertoires in COVID-19. Clones were sequenced by immunoSEQ multiplex PCR, and TCRdb holds only the in-frame ones, with some missing. The data hold roughly 380,000 clones, with around 84% observed a single time. The sequence was collected from a young woman with acute or convalescent COVID-19. Specimen: peripheral blood.

CDR3 amino acids: CASSQPHRGNTEAFF. The CDR3 DNA reads as TGTGCCAGCAGCCAACCTCACAGGGGGAACACTGAAGCTTTCTTT. The chain couples TRBV11-2 to TRBJ1-1, with 7 bases that match TRBD1. This CDR3 has 15 residues. The germline CDR1 and CDR2 sequences are SGHAT and FQNNGV. With V trimmed by 5 bases and J by 1 base, 7 bases remained unmatched.